This T cell receptor beta chain was obtained from a study of cytomegalovirus exposure and HLA in healthy donors. Study findings and constraints: A cluster of highly shared sequence variants was likely a sequencing artifact.

With regard to this clone: Its target is not known.

This PCR relied on a set of 60 Vbeta primers and 13 Jbeta primers. TCRdb's table, derived via immunoSEQ multiplex PCR, lists solely in-frame clones and lacks some. This table has over 150,000 clones, 80% appearing once. The germline V gene encodes CDR1 WNHNN and CDR2 SYGVQD (reference sequence). CDR3 length equals 16 residues. Trimming removed 8 bases from V and 1 base from J; junction bases left unmatched: 9. The V call is TRBV10-1, the J call TRBJ2-2, with TRBD1 identical over 8 bases. This sequence was found in a woman aged 50 to 65 in good health and CMV-seronegative. Specimen: PBMCs. In DNA, the CDR3 is TGCGCCAGCGAAAGAAACAGGGGGTTGAACACCGGGGAGCTGTTTTTT. It translates to CASERNRGLNTGELFF.